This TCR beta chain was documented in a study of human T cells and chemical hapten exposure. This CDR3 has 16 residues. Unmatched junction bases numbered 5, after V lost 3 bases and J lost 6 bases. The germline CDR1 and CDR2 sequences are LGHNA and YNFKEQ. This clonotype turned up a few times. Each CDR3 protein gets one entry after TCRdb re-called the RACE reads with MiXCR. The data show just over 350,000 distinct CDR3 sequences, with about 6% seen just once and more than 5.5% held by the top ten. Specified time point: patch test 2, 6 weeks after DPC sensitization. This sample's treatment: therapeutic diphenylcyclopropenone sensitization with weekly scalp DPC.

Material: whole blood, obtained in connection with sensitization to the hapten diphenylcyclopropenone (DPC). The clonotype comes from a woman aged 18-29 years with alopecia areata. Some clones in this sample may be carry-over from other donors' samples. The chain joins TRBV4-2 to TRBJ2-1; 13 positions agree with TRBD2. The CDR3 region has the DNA TGTGCCAGCAGCCACCACACTAGCGGGGGGGGCAATGAGCAGTTCTTC. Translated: CASSHHTSGGGNEQFF.